The next 8 T cell receptor beta chains were all read from a single sample in a study of T cell repertoires in cytomegalovirus infection. TCRdb re-derived calls from the reads in MiXCR, one entry per CDR3 protein. In the table there are under 800,000 distinct CDR3 sequences, approximately 24% of which are singletons. The sequenced sample was CD8+ T cells from PBMCs. Receptors were obtained from a human donor in good health (CMV status not recorded). Some clones in this sample may be carry-over from other donors' samples.

This clonotype showed up just a few times. The chain employs TRBV28 and TRBJ2-1; maybe TRBD2 (5 bases). V shed 3 bases and J shed 2 bases, with 11 bases lying between them. Per the germline V gene, CDR1 is MDHEN and CDR2 is SYDVKM. This CDR3 is built from 15 residues. Written as DNA, the CDR3 is TGTGCCAGCAGTTTTGTTAGCGTGACCTACAATGAGCAGTTCTTC. This codes for CASSFVSVTYNEQFF.

At least ten counts were recorded for this clonotype. The chain employs TRBV6-5 and TRBJ2-7; TRBD2 matches at 10 bases. Germline V gene sequence: CDR1 MNHEY, CDR2 SVGAGI. Trimming cost V 2 bases and J 3 bases; bases outside gene matches: 7. The CDR3 totals 16 residues. DNA of the CDR3: TGTGCCAGCAGTTACGTTACTAGCGGGGTTCACTACGAGCAGTACTTC. It encodes CASSYVTSGVHYEQYF.

The V call is TRBV28, the J call TRBJ2-2, with 7 bases fitting TRBD1. The CDR3 has 17 residues. J lost 5 bases, V lost 4 bases, and 13 bases had no gene match. From germline, CDR1 is MDHEN and CDR2 SYDVKM. CDR3 in amino acids: CASSYPRARGKTGELFF. The CDR3 DNA sequence: TGTGCCAGCAGTTACCCCCGAGCCAGGGGGAAGACCGGGGAGCTGTTTTTT. Full variable domain (remainder filled in from reference TRBV28 and TRBJ2-2): DVKVTQSSRYLVKRTGEKVFLECVQDMDHENMFWYRQDPGLGLRLIYFSYDVKMKEKGDIPEGYSVSREKKERFSLILESASTNQTSMYLCASSYPRARGKTGELFFGEGSRLTVL.

This clonotype was found a few times. The genes are TRBV15 and TRBJ2-2; tentatively, D is TRBD1 or TRBD2 (5 bases each). This CDR3 region has 22 residues. Per germline, CDR1 LNHNV and CDR2 YYDKDF (reference sequence). V was clipped by 0 bases and J by 6 bases, with 32 bases between them. The CDR3 here is CATSRDNLSPGPGHLRAGELFF. The CDR3 coding sequence is TGTGCCACCAGCAGAGATAATTTGAGTCCGGGACCCGGACATCTTCGCGCCGGGGAGCTGTTTTTT.

The table lists this clonotype with many counts. The genes are TRBV12-3 or TRBV12-4 and TRBJ2-2; D may correspond to TRBD1 or TRBD2 (6 bases each). The CDR3 runs 16 residues. V lost 6 bases and J lost 3, with 17 bases in between. Here the CDR3 reads CASSPLGGPDTGELFF. CDR3 nucleotides: TGTGCCAGCAGCCCCCTTGGGGGGCCGGACACCGGGGAGCTGTTTTTT.

This sequence joins TRBV7-9 and TRBJ1-3, with unresolved D. Germline CDR1 SEHNR, CDR2 FQNEAQ (reference sequence). The CDR3 extends over 16 amino acids. V lost 4 bases and J lost 2, with 15 bases in between. CDR3 residues: CASSSWGFVAGNTIYF. CDR3 coding DNA: TGTGCCAGCAGCTCGTGGGGTTTCGTGGCTGGAAACACCATATATTTT.

The chain employs TRBV5-1 and TRBJ2-2, with D uncertain. Trimming removed 1 base at V and 1 base at J, with 11 bases between. The CDR3 consists of 16 residues. Germline V CDR1 and CDR2: SGHRS, YFSETQ. The CDR3 is CASSLLSYLNTGELFF. DNA of the CDR3: TGCGCCAGCAGCTTGCTCAGCTATTTGAACACCGGGGAGCTGTTTTTT. Combining the CDR3 with reference TRBV5-1 and TRBJ2-2 gives the whole variable domain KAGVTQTPRYLIKTRGQQVTLSCSPISGHRSVSWYQQTPGQGLQFLFEYFSETQRNKGNFPGRFSGRQFSNSRSEMNVSTLELGDSALYLCASSLLSYLNTGELFFGEGSRLTVL.

This clonotype was counted only a few times. The CDR3 protein is CASSRQRAKGELFF. In nucleotides, the CDR3 is TGTGCCAGCAGTCGACAGAGGGCTAAGGGGGAGCTGTTTTTT. This chain connects TRBV7-6 to TRBJ2-2, with D tentatively TRBD1 or TRBD2 (5 bases each). With 6 bases removed from V and 8 bases from J, the gap between germline ends came to 16 bases. The V gene's germline CDR1 is SGHVS and CDR2 FNYEAQ. CDR3 length equals 14 residues.